A selection of T cell receptor beta chains follows, all from one sample in a study of identical twins. MiXCR, applied by TCRdb to the 5' RACE reads, yields one record per CDR3 protein. The sample includes approximately 300,000 distinct CDR3 sequences, 9.5% of them seen just once. The same data also went into a second study, on yellow fever vaccine responses in identical twins.

The specimen sequenced was CD8+ T cells sorted from blood. The receptor source for this set is a woman younger than 35 in good health. CDR3s leave out the opening cysteine and the closing phenylalanine or tryptophan.

V,J,CDR3
TRBV7-9,TRBJ2-7,ASSLGGNPYEQY
TRBV19,TRBJ1-1,ASTTGFNTEAF
TRBV28,TRBJ1-6,ASRISGLLSPLH
TRBV20-1,TRBJ1-1,SASGTGLVLNTEAF
TRBV7-7,TRBJ2-3,ASSLAVPGGVPDTQY
TRBV9,TRBJ1-2,ASSSRQGYGYT
TRBV7-9,TRBJ1-6,ASSSTLSGSPLH
TRBV9,TRBJ1-1,ASSAPGGTVNTEAF
TRBV7-8,TRBJ2-7,ASSLALGFGYEQY
TRBV4-1,TRBJ1-1,ASSQDQEGSEAF
TRBV6-2/TRBV6-3,TRBJ2-7,ASSYRPSGSYEQY
TRBV4-3,TRBJ2-4,ASSQDLAGAMDIQY
TRBV29-1,TRBJ2-2,SVRGKGGELF
TRBV5-1,TRBJ1-5,ASSLGGQPNQPQH
TRBV20-1,TRBJ1-2,STHLGPVKHYGYT
TRBV6-1,TRBJ2-2,ASRGMGDTGELF
TRBV7-6,TRBJ2-7,ASSLSSGTYEQY
TRBV13,TRBJ2-7,ASSPRTGPYERY
TRBV24-1,TRBJ1-5,ATSDLTVSQPQH